The 18 T cell receptor beta chains reported below all come from one sample, sequenced in a study of beta chain features in type 1 diabetes. General study results and limits: Researchers report that Type 1 diabetes patients had moderately but significantly shorter TCRB CDR3s across all four CD4+ subsets.

cDNA synthesis used the whole RNA isolate, giving expressed TCRB sequences. Measured with immunoSEQ multiplex PCR; TCRdb has only the in-frame clones, and not every one. The table lists some 660,000 clones, over 12% of them singletons. No cognate antigen is known for these TCRs. Sequenced sample: naive CD4+ T cells from blood. The source of these receptors is a man aged 18 to 30 with type 1 diabetes.

This clone was seen only a few times. This chain links TRBV11-2 with TRBJ2-4; D is possibly TRBD1 (6 bases). The CDR3 consists of 13 residues. From germline, CDR1 is SGHAT and CDR2 FQNNGV. V shed 1 base and J shed 10 bases, with 11 bases lying between them. In nucleotides, the CDR3 is TGTGCCAGCAGCTTAGCGGACAGCAAAATTCAGTACTTC. This sequence encodes CASSLADSKIQYF.

This clone was observed a handful of times. V is TRBV5-1 and J is TRBJ1-5, with D perhaps TRBD1 (6 bases). Trimming shortened V by 0 bases and J by 10 bases, and 17 bases separated the two germline ends. CDR3 length: 15 residues. Germline lookup yields CDR1 SGHRS and CDR2 YFSETQ. CDR3 sequence (DNA): TGCGCCAGCAGCTTGGAGGGGGTTACGGGGTTCCCCCAGCATTTT. It specifies CASSLEGVTGFPQHF.

This chain connects TRBV29-1 to TRBJ1-1; D gene uncertain. CDR3 length: 12 amino acids. Trimming cost V 7 bases and J 2 bases, with 11 bases left between them. From germline, CDR1 is SQVTM and CDR2 ANQGSEA. This chain's CDR3 is CSGRRENTEAFF. The CDR3 nucleotides read TGCAGCGGACGGCGGGAAAACACTGAAGCTTTCTTT.

This clone was observed many times. Other DNA sequences in the same sample also yield this CDR3. This sequence joins TRBV7-9 and TRBJ2-3; D gene ambiguous. Trimming removed 5 bases at V and 3 bases at J, with 3 bases between. From germline, CDR1 is SEHNR and CDR2 FQNEAQ (reference sequence). This CDR3 contains 11 residues. This chain's CDR3 is CASSPTDTQYF. In nucleotides, the CDR3 is TGTGCCAGCAGCCCGACAGATACGCAGTATTTT.

DNA for the CDR3: TGTGCCAGTAGTGTACAGGTGAACACTGAAGCTTTCTTT. As protein: CASSVQVNTEAFF. The chain uses TRBV19 and TRBJ1-1, with D perhaps matching TRBD1 (5 bases). Trimming shortened V by 5 bases and J by 0 bases, and 7 bases separated the two germline ends. The CDR3 sequence is 13 residues long. Germline CDR1 LNHDA, CDR2 SQIVND (reference sequence).

V and J are TRBV9 and TRBJ2-6; D is possibly TRBD1 (5 bases). The CDR3 spans 16 residues. V was cut by 0 bases and J by 0 bases, with 7 bases left in between. Germline V lookup: CDR1 SGDLS, CDR2 YYNGEE. The CDR3 sequence: CASSVVGHSGANVLTF. CDR3 bases: TGTGCCAGCAGCGTAGTAGGACACTCTGGGGCCAACGTCCTGACTTTC.

This clone turned up a few times. The chain couples TRBV4-1 to TRBJ2-3, with D hard to call. With 1 base removed from V and 0 bases from J, the gap between germline ends came to 8 bases. This CDR3 region has 15 residues. Germline loops: CDR1 MGHRA, CDR2 YSYEKL. The chain's CDR3 is CASSQVGSSTDTQYF. The CDR3 region has the DNA TGCGCCAGCAGCCAAGTAGGGTCTAGCACAGATACGCAGTATTTT.

This clone came up a few times. This chain links TRBV29-1 with TRBJ2-3; D perhaps matches TRBD2 (6 bases). V was cut by 3 bases and J by 4 bases, with 8 bases left in between. Germline CDR1 and CDR2: SQVTM and ANQGSEA. CDR3 length: 12 residues. In DNA form, the CDR3 reads TGCAGCGTTGATAGCGGTGCAGATACGCAGTATTTT. Translated, it gives CSVDSGADTQYF.

The J gene is TRBJ1-4, the V gene TRBV29-1, with D unresolved. The CDR3 consists of 14 residues. The germline V gene has CDR1 SQVTM and CDR2 ANQGSEA. V was pared by 5 bases and J by 0 bases, with 10 bases between. In DNA form, the CDR3 reads TGCAGCGTTTCCTACACCGCAACTAATGAAAAACTGTTTTTT. This codes for CSVSYTATNEKLFF.

CDR3 coding DNA: TGTGCCAGCTCTCCGGGACCTCTCGACGGGGAGCTGTTTTTT. It yields the protein CASSPGPLDGELFF. This sequence joins TRBV4-2 and TRBJ2-2; D may correspond to TRBD1 or TRBD2 (5 bases each). Looked up from germline, CDR1 is LGHNA and CDR2 is YNFKEQ. The CDR3 is 14 amino acids. The germline V and J ends were trimmed by 8 bases and 7 bases, with 17 bases remaining between them.

This clone was counted between two and nine times. This chain joins TRBV30 and TRBJ1-6, with D unclear. Trimming removed 2 bases at V and 0 bases at J, with 8 bases between. The CDR3 runs 15 residues. Germline CDR1 and CDR2: GTSNPN and SVGIG (reference sequence). As DNA, the CDR3 is TGTGCCTGGAGTTCAGAGAGCTCCTATAATTCACCCCTCCACTTT. This codes for CAWSSESSYNSPLHF.

This clone has more than one count but fewer than ten. This chain links TRBV18 with TRBJ2-7; 9 positions agree with TRBD2. The junction had 3 bases not matched to a gene; V was cut back by 5 bases and J by 1 base. This CDR3 spans 14 amino acids. Germline CDR1 KGHSH, CDR2 LQKENI. CDR3 sequence (DNA): TGTGCCAGCTCAATAGCGGGGGTATCCTACGAGCAGTACTTC. Its protein is CASSIAGVSYEQYF.

The chain uses TRBV5-6 and TRBJ2-3; D perhaps matches TRBD2 (6 bases). The V end lost 4 bases, the J end lost 0 bases, and 12 bases lay between the germline ends. Germline CDR1 is SGHDT and CDR2 is YYEEEE. The CDR3 sequence is 15 residues long. CDR3 nucleotide sequence: TGTGCCAGCAGCGCGACGGGACTTAGCACAGATACGCAGTATTTT. Its translation is CASSATGLSTDTQYF. The variable domain in full, with the rest retrieved from reference TRBV5-6 and TRBJ2-3, is DAGVTQSPTHLIKTRGQQVTLRCSPKSGHDTVSWYQQALGQGPQFIFQYYEEEERQRGNFPDRFSGHQFPNYSSELNVNALLLGDSALYLCASSATGLSTDTQYFGPGTRLTVL.

This sequence joins TRBV6-4 and TRBJ2-1; tentatively, D is TRBD2 (5 bases). Germline assignment: CDR1 MRHNA and CDR2 SNTAGT. The length of the CDR3 is 15 residues. V lost 6 bases and J 7 bases, leaving 19 bases between the germline ends. Here the CDR3 reads CASSVRFGPGNEQFF. The CDR3 nucleotides read TGTGCCAGCAGCGTGAGGTTTGGGCCGGGGAATGAGCAGTTCTTC.

This chain uses TRBV5-4 with TRBJ2-3; D remains ambiguous. Deletions cut 1 base from V and 0 bases from J, with 9 bases between. There are 15 residues in the CDR3. Germline CDR1 SGHNT, CDR2 YYREEE (reference sequence). The CDR3 nucleotides are TGTGCCAGCAGCTTGAGAGAGCCTAGCACAGATACGCAGTATTTT. It encodes CASSLREPSTDTQYF.

The rearrangement uses TRBV29-1 and TRBJ2-5; TRBD1 aligns across 9 bases. The trim removed 5 bases at V and 5 bases at J, leaving 6 bases unmatched. The CDR3 covers 13 residues. CDR1 and CDR2 from the germline V gene are SQVTM and ANQGSEA. CDR3 amino acids: CSVSQGAGETQYF. CDR3 DNA: TGCAGCGTTTCACAGGGGGCTGGGGAGACCCAGTACTTC.

V and J are TRBV10-3 and TRBJ2-3; D call uncertain. Trimming shortened V by 8 bases and J by 2 bases, and 5 bases separated the two germline ends. Germline CDR1 ENHRY, CDR2 SYGVKD. This CDR3 is built from 11 residues. The DNA for the CDR3 is TGTGCCATCTCATACACAGATACGCAGTATTTT. Its translation: CAISYTDTQYF.

This clone was counted between two and nine times. This chain uses TRBV18 with TRBJ2-3, with D tentatively TRBD1 (5 bases). V was trimmed by 0 bases and J by 4 bases, leaving 5 bases between them. Looked up from germline, CDR1 is KGHSH and CDR2 is LQKENI. The CDR3 spans 13 residues. CDR3 nucleotides: TGTGCCAGCTCACCACCGACAGCAGATACGCAGTATTTT. This sequence encodes CASSPPTADTQYF.